This passage covers 13 T cell receptor beta chains from one sample sequenced in a study of PD-L1 blockade in urothelial cancer. Stated time point: pretreatment peripheral blood. The table came from immunoSEQ multiplex PCR; TCRdb's copy has only in-frame clones and leaves some out. The data contain over 65,000 clones, roughly 90% of them seen just once; the ten biggest clones take up around 4.2%. The sample consisted of PBMCs, taken around atezolizumab (anti-PD-L1) treatment. The receptor source for this set is a man aged 65 to 79 with urothelial cancer.

J is TRBJ2-2 and V is TRBV7-3; D call uncertain. The V gene lost 0 bases and the J gene lost 6 bases, with 2 bases spanning the gap. The CDR3 contains 12 residues. The V gene's germline CDR1 is SGHTA and CDR2 FQGTGA. The chain's CDR3 is CASSLTAGELFF. The CDR3 DNA follows: TGTGCCAGCAGCTTAACCGCCGGGGAGCTGTTTTTT. The variable domain in full, with the rest retrieved from reference TRBV7-3 and TRBJ2-2, is GAGVSQTPSNKVTEKGKYVELRCDPISGHTALYWYRQSLGQGPEFLIYFQGTGAADDSGLPNDRFFAVRPEGSVSTLKIQRTERGDSAVYLCASSLTAGELFFGEGSRLTVL.

The rearrangement links TRBV7-9 to TRBJ1-5, with D uncertain. The germline CDR1 and CDR2 sequences are SEHNR and FQNEAQ (reference sequence). This CDR3 region has 14 residues. Trimming removed 5 bases from V and 2 bases from J, with 10 bases in between. The chain's CDR3 is CASSLDSGNQPQHF. For the CDR3, the DNA is TGTGCCAGCAGCCTGGACTCTGGCAATCAGCCCCAGCATTTT.

The rearrangement links TRBV7-8 to TRBJ1-1, with no clear D. In germline, CDR1 is SGHVS, CDR2 FQNEAQ. V shed 8 bases and J shed 2 bases, with 12 bases lying between them. This CDR3 region has 13 residues. CDR3 bases: TGTGCCAGCGGACTAGCCGGAAACACTGAAGCTTTCTTT. Translated, it gives CASGLAGNTEAFF.

This clone appeared a few times. V gene TRBV27 combines with J gene TRBJ2-3; TRBD1 matches at 7 bases. Trimming removed 5 bases from V and 3 bases from J; junction bases left unmatched: 11. Per the germline V gene, CDR1 is MNHEY and CDR2 is SMNVEV (reference sequence). There are 16 residues in the CDR3. CDR3 sequence: CASSLWGQIETDTQYF. The CDR3 nucleotides are TGTGCCAGCAGTCTCTGGGGACAGATAGAGACAGATACGCAGTATTTT.

V gene TRBV28 combines with J gene TRBJ2-7; 11 positions agree with TRBD2. V lost 5 bases and J lost 2; bases outside the gene matches: 5. Germline V CDR1 and CDR2: MDHEN, SYDVKM. This CDR3 has 15 residues. CDR3 loop: CASSGAGLAAYEQYF. The CDR3 nucleotides are TGTGCCAGCAGTGGGGCGGGACTAGCGGCCTACGAGCAGTACTTC.

The chain recombines TRBV6-1 with TRBJ2-7, with 7 nucleotides matching TRBD1. Germline values: CDR1 MNHNS, CDR2 SASEGT. J gave up 3 bases and V 0 bases, and 17 bases lay outside the gene matches. This CDR3 is built from 19 residues. The DNA for the CDR3 is TGTGCCAGCAGTGAAGCGCTTAGGGCGACAGGGATGGTCGGCTACGAGCAGTACTTC. It specifies CASSEALRATGMVGYEQYF.

This clone occurred once. The V and J genes are TRBV9 and TRBJ2-3; the D is unclear. This CDR3 region has 14 residues. Germline V gene lookup returns CDR1 SGDLS and CDR2 YYNGEE. V lost 0 bases and J lost 3, with 8 bases in between. The CDR3 sequence is CASSVALVTDTQYF. CDR3 nucleotides: TGTGCCAGCAGCGTAGCCCTCGTTACAGATACGCAGTATTTT.

This sequence joins TRBV6-1 and TRBJ2-7, with 9 bases lining up with TRBD1. The trim removed 6 bases at V and 2 bases at J, leaving 5 bases unmatched. In germline, CDR1 is MNHNS, CDR2 SASEGT. This CDR3 contains 14 residues. CDR3 nucleotide sequence: TGTGCCAGCAGGGGGACAGGGCCAACCTACGAGCAGTACTTC. Its protein product is CASRGTGPTYEQYF.

The chain links TRBV18 to TRBJ1-3, with D perhaps TRBD1 (5 bases). The germline gives CDR1 KGHSH, CDR2 LQKENI. Trimming took 6 bases from V and 2 from J, leaving 14 bases between them. The CDR3 contains 15 residues. CDR3 DNA: TGTGCCAGCTCCGACCGCAGGGTAGCTGGAAACACCATATATTTT. This gives the protein CASSDRRVAGNTIYF. The complete variable domain, with remaining parts taken from reference TRBV18 and TRBJ1-3, reads NAGVMQNPRHLVRRRGQEARLRCSPMKGHSHVYWYRQLPEEGLKFMVYLQKENIIDESGMPKERFSAEFPKEGPSILRIQQVVRGDSAAYFCASSDRRVAGNTIYFGEGSWLTVV.

The chain has TRBV5-4 and TRBJ2-1, with 11 bases identical to TRBD2. CDR3 size: 17 residues. V shed 3 bases, J shed 9 bases, and the junction held 14 bases outside the gene matches. Germline V gene sequence: CDR1 SGHNT, CDR2 YYREEE (reference sequence). CDR3: CASSSYTSGRIIGEQFF. The CDR3 coding sequence is TGTGCCAGCAGCTCCTATACTAGCGGGAGAATCATCGGTGAGCAGTTCTTC.

The J gene is TRBJ1-2, the V gene TRBV28; D might be TRBD1 (6 bases). V dropped 8 bases and J dropped 1 base, with 20 bases sitting between them. Germline lookup yields CDR1 MDHEN and CDR2 SYDVKM. The CDR3 contains 16 residues. This CDR3 is CASSSRNRDNNYGYTF. In DNA, the CDR3 is TGTGCCAGCTCGTCGCGAAACCGGGACAATAACTATGGCTACACCTTC.

The chain couples TRBV5-1 to TRBJ2-5; no reliable D call. The CDR3 consists of 13 residues. The germline V gene has CDR1 SGHRS and CDR2 YFSETQ. Between the trimmed V and J ends, which lost 2 bases and 5 bases, there was a span of 10 bases. The CDR3 coding sequence is TGCGCCAGCAGCTTACGAGAACCCGAGACCCAGTACTTC. Residues: CASSLREPETQYF. Full variable domain (rest looked up from reference TRBV5-1 and TRBJ2-5): KAGVTQTPRYLIKTRGQQVTLSCSPISGHRSVSWYQQTPGQGLQFLFEYFSETQRNKGNFPGRFSGRQFSNSRSEMNVSTLELGDSALYLCASSLREPETQYFGPGTRLLVL.

V and J are TRBV5-5 and TRBJ2-7; D gene unclear. Germline V gene sequence: CDR1 SGHKS, CDR2 YYEKEE (reference sequence). Trimming removed 0 bases at V and 0 bases at J, with 10 bases between. This CDR3 comprises 15 residues. The CDR3 nucleotides are TGTGCCAGCAGCTTGGAGCAGCACAGCTCCTACGAGCAGTACTTC. Amino acid sequence: CASSLEQHSSYEQYF.